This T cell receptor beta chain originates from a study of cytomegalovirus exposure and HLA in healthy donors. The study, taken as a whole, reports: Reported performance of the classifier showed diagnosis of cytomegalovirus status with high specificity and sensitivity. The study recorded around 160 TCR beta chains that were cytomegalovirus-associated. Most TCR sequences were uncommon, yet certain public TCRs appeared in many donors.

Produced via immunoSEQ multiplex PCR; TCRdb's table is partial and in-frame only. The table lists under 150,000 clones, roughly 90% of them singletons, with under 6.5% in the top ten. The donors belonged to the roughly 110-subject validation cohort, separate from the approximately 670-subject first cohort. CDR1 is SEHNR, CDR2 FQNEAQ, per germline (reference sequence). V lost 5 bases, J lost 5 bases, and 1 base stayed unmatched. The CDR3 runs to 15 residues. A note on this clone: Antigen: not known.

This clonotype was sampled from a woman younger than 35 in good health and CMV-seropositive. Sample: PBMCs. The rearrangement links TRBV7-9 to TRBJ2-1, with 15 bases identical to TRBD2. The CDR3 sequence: CASSRTSGGDNEQFF. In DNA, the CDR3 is TGTGCCAGCAGCCGGACTAGCGGGGGGGACAATGAGCAGTTCTTC.